The next 28 T cell receptor beta chains were all read from a single sample in a study of shared clonotypes between healthy human individuals. Profiled with immunoSEQ multiplex PCR; TCRdb holds only in-frame clones, not every one. The sample includes around 240,000 clones, under 80% of them seen just once. Sequencing input: memory CD4+ T cells sorted from blood. Subset of the sample: CD45RA-negative fraction. The receptors were gathered from a man aged 25 to 45 in good health.

This chain's CDR3 is CASSPRGWETQYF. The DNA for the CDR3 is TGTGCCAGCAGCCCAAGGGGGTGGGAGACCCAGTACTTC. The gene calls are TRBV11-2 and TRBJ2-5; D might be TRBD1 (6 bases). Trimming stripped 5 bases from V and 5 bases from J, with 12 bases between. CDR1 is SGHAT, CDR2 FQNNGV, per germline. This CDR3 contains 13 residues.

This chain connects TRBV27 to TRBJ2-7; no firm D call. V lost 8 bases and J lost 4, with 6 bases in between. In germline, CDR1 is MNHEY, CDR2 SMNVEV (reference sequence). CDR3 length: 10 residues. The CDR3 protein is CASGFYEQYF. CDR3 sequence (DNA): TGTGCCAGCGGATTTTACGAGCAGTACTTC.

The CDR3 sequence is CATTTGAANYGYTF. In DNA form, the CDR3 reads TGTGCCACCACGACAGGGGCAGCTAACTATGGCTACACCTTC. This sequence joins TRBV9 and TRBJ1-2; the match to TRBD1 covers 8 bases. Germline CDR1 and CDR2: SGDLS and YYNGEE. The CDR3 consists of 14 residues. Germline trimming cut 9 bases from V and 0 bases from J; bases unmatched to any gene: 7.

The gene calls are TRBV12-5 and TRBJ2-5; possibly TRBD2 for D (5 bases). CDR3 length: 14 residues. Germline CDR1 is LGHNT and CDR2 is FRNRAP. Trimming removed 6 bases from V and 4 bases from J, with 15 bases in between. CDR3 region: CASGRGSGLETQYF. CDR3 coding DNA: TGTGCTAGTGGACGAGGTTCGGGGTTAGAGACCCAGTACTTC.

This chain joins TRBV10-2 and TRBJ2-5; either TRBD1 or TRBD2 may supply D (5 bases each). V lost 4 bases, J lost 5 bases, and 11 bases lay in between. From germline, CDR1 is WSHSY and CDR2 SAAADI. The CDR3 covers 13 residues. CDR3: CASSGGVLETQYF. For the CDR3, the DNA is TGCGCCAGCAGTGGAGGGGTATTGGAGACCCAGTACTTC.

This chain uses TRBV19 with TRBJ1-2; 7 nucleotides agree with TRBD1. Looked up from germline, CDR1 is LNHDA and CDR2 is SQIVND (reference sequence). The CDR3 covers 15 residues. V lost 7 bases to trimming and J lost 3 bases; unmatched junction nucleotides: 11. The CDR3 reads CASTIATGTDYGYTF. DNA of the CDR3: TGTGCCAGTACCATAGCGACAGGGACTGACTATGGCTACACCTTC. The whole variable domain, remainder taken from reference TRBV19 and TRBJ1-2, is DGGITQSPKYLFRKEGQNVTLSCEQNLNHDAMYWYRQDPGQGLRLIYYSQIVNDFQKGDIAEGYSVSREKKESFPLTVTSAQKNPTAFYLCASTIATGTDYGYTFGSGTRLTVV.

The chain couples TRBV29-1 to TRBJ1-1, with a tentative D call TRBD1 (5 bases). V was pared by 4 bases and J by 5 bases, with 14 bases between. This CDR3 has 13 residues. The germline V gene encodes CDR1 SQVTM and CDR2 ANQGSEA. CDR3 in DNA: TGCAGCGTTGCGTCAGGGAGGGCTACTGAAGCTTTCTTT. Translating it yields CSVASGRATEAFF.

V gene TRBV27 combines with J gene TRBJ2-7; no definite D call. Trimming took off 7 bases at V and 2 bases at J, with 21 bases between the two ends. The CDR3 length is 16 residues. Germline CDR1 reads MNHEY; CDR2 reads SMNVEV (reference sequence). The CDR3 protein is CASMQGLSNRAYEQYF. The CDR3 nucleotides read TGTGCCAGCATGCAAGGTTTGAGTAACCGAGCCTACGAGCAGTACTTC.

In this sample, this clone turned up a few times. CDR3 amino acids: CASSEEGALATNEKLFF. Written as DNA, the CDR3 is TGTGCCAGCAGTGAGGAAGGGGCCCTTGCAACTAATGAAAAACTGTTTTTT. V is TRBV2 and J is TRBJ1-4, with D perhaps matching TRBD1 (5 bases). The CDR3 totals 17 residues. Germline-derived CDR1 and CDR2 are SNHLY and FYNNEI. The V and J ends lost 3 bases and 0 bases respectively, with 14 bases between them.

The chain employs TRBV28 and TRBJ1-2; maybe TRBD1 (5 bases). The germline V gene encodes CDR1 MDHEN and CDR2 SYDVKM. Trimming left V 11 bases short and J 2 bases short, with 12 bases between. The CDR3 is 12 residues long. DNA of the CDR3: TGTGCCGCCACAGGACAAAACTATGGCTACACCTTC. The encoded protein is CAATGQNYGYTF.

This clone was seen only once. The V gene is TRBV10-1, the J gene TRBJ2-1, with D maybe TRBD2 (8 bases). The CDR3 has 15 amino acids. Germline CDR1 is WNHNN and CDR2 is SYGVQD (reference sequence). Trimming removed 6 bases from V and 9 bases from J, with 21 bases in between. In DNA form, the CDR3 reads TGCGCCAGCAGCCTCAGGGGGACTAGGGACGGTGAGCAGTTCTTC. Translation gives CASSLRGTRDGEQFF.

Only a few counts were recorded for this clone. The V call is TRBV5-4, the J call TRBJ2-2; 11 bases are a match to TRBD2. Germline trimming cut 1 base from V and 6 bases from J; bases unmatched to any gene: 2. In germline, CDR1 is SGHNT, CDR2 YYREEE (reference sequence). The CDR3 has 15 residues. CDR3 bases: TGTGCCAGCAGCTTGACTAGCGGGAGCGCCGGGGAGCTGTTTTTT. It encodes CASSLTSGSAGELFF.

The CDR3 nucleotides are TGTGCCACCAGTCTAACTGCATCTCACCCTGAAGCTTTCTTT. Its protein is CATSLTASHPEAFF. The gene calls are TRBV15 and TRBJ1-1, with no clear D. Between the trimmed V and J ends, which lost 6 bases and 6 bases, there was a span of 17 bases. Germline V lookup: CDR1 LNHNV, CDR2 YYDKDF (reference sequence). The CDR3 is 14 residues long.

CDR3 residues: CASTTGVSGNNEQFF. CDR3 nucleotide sequence: TGTGCCAGCACCACGGGGGTCTCGGGGAACAATGAGCAGTTCTTC. The chain employs TRBV2 and TRBJ2-1; D perhaps matches TRBD2 (6 bases). The CDR3 has 15 amino acids. The germline V and J ends were trimmed by 7 bases and 5 bases, with 18 bases remaining between them. CDR1 and CDR2 from the germline V gene are SNHLY and FYNNEI.

The chain uses TRBV19 and TRBJ1-4; D is perhaps TRBD1 (5 bases). Germline loops: CDR1 LNHDA, CDR2 SQIVND (reference sequence). CDR3 size: 17 residues. Trimming removed 5 bases from V and 6 bases from J, with 22 bases in between. The CDR3 sequence: CASSPTSRDSGYEKLFF. The CDR3 region has the DNA TGTGCCAGTAGTCCCACGTCCCGTGACAGTGGCTATGAAAAACTGTTTTTT.

The V and J genes are TRBV6-5 and TRBJ1-1; D is ambiguous. Germline CDR1 is MNHEY and CDR2 is SVGAGI. CDR3 length equals 14 residues. The V end lost 2 bases, the J end lost 1 base, and 8 bases lay between the germline ends. CDR3 residues: CASSYGFANTEAFF. The CDR3 DNA reads TGTGCCAGCAGTTACGGTTTTGCGAACACTGAAGCTTTCTTT.

This clone was detected only a few times. The rearrangement uses TRBV7-2 and TRBJ1-1; 12 positions match TRBD1. The CDR3 extends over 13 amino acids. Trimming cost V 1 base and J 10 bases; bases outside gene matches: 1. Germline V gives CDR1 SGHTA, CDR2 FQGNSA. Written as DNA, the CDR3 is TGTGCCAGCAGCTTAGAGGGACAGGGGGCAGCTTTCTTT. Protein: CASSLEGQGAAFF.

The chain combines TRBV18 with TRBJ2-5; D is perhaps TRBD2 (5 bases). V shed 0 bases and J shed 1 base, with 9 bases lying between them. In germline, CDR1 is KGHSH, CDR2 LQKENI. The CDR3 sequence is 15 residues long. Here the CDR3 DNA reads TGTGCCAGCTCACCACCTAGCGTAGTCCAAGAGACCCAGTACTTC. Protein: CASSPPSVVQETQYF.

The rearrangement joins TRBV7-9 to TRBJ2-7; TRBD2 might be the D (6 bases). In germline, CDR1 is SEHNR, CDR2 FQNEAQ (reference sequence). The CDR3 has 15 residues. Trimming pared 7 bases from V and 2 bases from J, leaving 18 bases between. This CDR3 reads CASTSPTSSTYEQYF. The CDR3 nucleotides read TGTGCCAGCACCTCCCCCACTAGCAGTACCTACGAGCAGTACTTC.

This chain links TRBV7-2 with TRBJ2-5, with TRBD1 identical over 10 bases. The germline CDR1 and CDR2 sequences are SGHTA and FQGNSA. The J segment lost 5 bases and the V segment lost 4 bases, leaving 4 bases of the junction unmatched. This CDR3 comprises 14 residues. CDR3 region: CASSWDRGGETQYF. CDR3 bases: TGTGCCAGCAGCTGGGACAGGGGAGGTGAGACCCAGTACTTC.

The chain employs TRBV6-5 and TRBJ2-6; either TRBD1 or TRBD2 may supply D (5 bases each). The length of the CDR3 is 16 residues. Germline CDR1 MNHEY, CDR2 SVGAGI. V lost 0 bases and J lost 4, with 10 bases in between. Here the CDR3 DNA reads TGTGCCAGCAGTTACTCGGGGGAGCGGGGGGCCAACGTCCTGACTTTC. It encodes CASSYSGERGANVLTF.

A word on this clone: Other DNA sequences within the sample encode an identical CDR3. The chain joins TRBV28 to TRBJ2-7, with D perhaps given as TRBD1 or TRBD2 (5 bases each). The germline V gene encodes CDR1 MDHEN and CDR2 SYDVKM. V dropped 4 bases and J dropped 7 bases, with 11 bases sitting between them. The CDR3 sequence is 12 residues long. CDR3 amino acids: CASSWDPREQYF. Written as DNA, the CDR3 is TGTGCCAGCAGTTGGGACCCTAGGGAGCAGTACTTC.

This chain uses TRBV5-1 with TRBJ2-3; D is perhaps TRBD2 (6 bases). Germline V lookup: CDR1 SGHRS, CDR2 YFSETQ. Trimming took 6 bases from V and 2 from J, leaving 13 bases between them. There are 14 residues in the CDR3. The CDR3 region has the DNA TGCGCCAGCAAGGGAGGCGGAACCACAGATACGCAGTATTTT. This sequence encodes CASKGGGTTDTQYF.

This clone has just a few counts. This rearrangement joins TRBV5-1 to TRBJ1-5; D not certain. V dropped 5 bases and J dropped 10 bases, with 19 bases sitting between them. The CDR3 length is 14 residues. The germline V gene encodes CDR1 SGHRS and CDR2 YFSETQ. In nucleotides, the CDR3 is TGCGCCAGCAGTCCGGGCGGTCAGGATCGACCCCAGCATTTT. The encoded protein is CASSPGGQDRPQHF.

The rearrangement joins TRBV25-1 to TRBJ1-1; D may be TRBD1 (6 bases). CDR3 length: 13 residues. Germline CDR1 and CDR2: MGHDK and SYGVNS. V lost 6 bases to trimming and J lost 3 bases, with 11 bases between them. The CDR3 DNA reads as TGTGCCAGCAGGAAACAGGGTGACACTGAAGCTTTCTTT. Protein product: CASRKQGDTEAFF.

The rearrangement links TRBV2 to TRBJ1-4; no clear D. Germline V lookup: CDR1 SNHLY, CDR2 FYNNEI. This CDR3 spans 16 amino acids. V lost 0 bases, J lost 5 bases, and 13 bases lay in between. CDR3 residues: CASSEARGRLNEKLFF. The CDR3 nucleotides read TGTGCCAGCAGTGAAGCGCGGGGAAGGCTGAATGAAAAACTGTTTTTT.

The chain couples TRBV5-1 to TRBJ2-7, with 8 bases identical to TRBD2. Germline V gene lookup returns CDR1 SGHRS and CDR2 YFSETQ. The J segment lost 1 base and the V segment lost 4 bases, leaving 1 base of the junction unmatched. CDR3 size: 13 residues. CDR3 sequence (DNA): TGCGCCAGCAGCGTAGCGGGATCCTACGAGCAGTACTTC. The encoded protein is CASSVAGSYEQYF. Based on the CDR3 plus reference TRBV5-1 and TRBJ2-7, the full variable domain is KAGVTQTPRYLIKTRGQQVTLSCSPISGHRSVSWYQQTPGQGLQFLFEYFSETQRNKGNFPGRFSGRQFSNSRSEMNVSTLELGDSALYLCASSVAGSYEQYFGPGTRLTVT.

This chain uses TRBV28 with TRBJ1-2; no clear D gene. V gave up 5 bases and J gave up 2 bases, with 3 bases separating them. From germline, CDR1 is MDHEN and CDR2 SYDVKM. CDR3 length: 11 residues. The CDR3 nucleotides read TGTGCCAGCAGTGTAAACTATGGCTACACCTTC. This encodes CASSVNYGYTF.